Shown below are 21 T cell receptor beta chains from a single sample sequenced in a study of early T cells in non-severe SARS-CoV-2 infection. TCRdb itself ran the 5' RACE reads through MiXCR, one entry per CDR3 protein. The sample consists of tens of thousands of distinct CDR3 sequences, about 3.9% of them appearing once. The sample taken for sequencing was whole blood. The receptor set was obtained from an adult who was a healthcare worker with PCR-confirmed SARS-CoV-2 infection or an uninfected control (not recorded which).

This clonotype was detected ten times or more. The chain links TRBV21-1 to TRBJ2-3; the table assigns TRBD2, which was not confirmed against the DNA. TRBV21-1 is classified as a pseudogene. There are 16 residues in the CDR3. The CDR3 nucleotides are TGTGCCAGCAGCGCTACGACGGGACTAGCCACAGATACGCAGTATTTT. Amino acid sequence: CASSATTGLATDTQYF.

This clonotype has ten or more counts. The CDR3 loop is CASSPRLAGARGDTQYF. The CDR3 DNA follows: TGTGCCAGCAGCCCTCGACTAGCGGGGGCCCGCGGGGATACGCAGTATTTT. This sequence joins TRBV7-6 and TRBJ2-3; TRBD2 aligns across 12 bases. From germline, CDR1 is SGHVS and CDR2 FNYEAQ. CDR3 length: 17 amino acids. V was clipped by 5 bases and J by 6 bases; unmatched bases: 12.

This rearrangement joins TRBV25-1 to TRBJ2-1; D tentatively reads TRBD1 or TRBD2 (5 bases each). The length of the CDR3 is 12 residues. Trimming cost V 7 bases and J 8 bases, with 12 bases left between them. Germline V lookup: CDR1 MGHDK, CDR2 SYGVNS. The CDR3 spells CASNLGDHEQFF. CDR3 nucleotide sequence: TGTGCCAGCAACTTAGGGGACCATGAGCAGTTCTTC.

This clonotype has a handful of counts. The J gene is TRBJ2-7, the V gene TRBV20-1; D remains ambiguous. V was shortened by 6 bases and J by 7 bases, with 16 bases between the two germline ends. The CDR3 sequence is 12 residues long. Germline-derived CDR1 and CDR2 are DFQATT and SNEGSKA (reference sequence). The DNA of the CDR3 is TGCAGTGCCGCGCACAGCTTAATAGAGCAGTACTTC. It translates to CSAAHSLIEQYF.

There are many counts of this clonotype. This chain uses TRBV5-1 with TRBJ2-2, with a tentative D call TRBD2 (5 bases). The CDR3 contains 15 residues. V was trimmed by 0 bases and J by 5 bases, leaving 11 bases between them. From germline, CDR1 is SGHRS and CDR2 YFSETQ. The CDR3 is CASSLVGDSTGELFF. The DNA for the CDR3 is TGCGCCAGCAGCTTGGTCGGGGATTCTACCGGGGAGCTGTTTTTT.

This clonotype was seen at least ten times. The V call is TRBV9, the J call TRBJ2-2; D perhaps matches TRBD2 (5 bases). Between the trimmed V and J ends, which lost 0 bases and 6 bases, there was a span of 9 bases. There are 14 residues in the CDR3. Germline V gene sequence: CDR1 SGDLS, CDR2 YYNGEE. The CDR3 DNA sequence: TGTGCCAGCAGCGTAGCGGCGGGTCCCGGGGAGCTGTTTTTT. Translated: CASSVAAGPGELFF.

This clonotype has ten or more counts. The chain has TRBV30 and TRBJ1-5, with D possibly matching TRBD1 (6 bases). This CDR3 comprises 14 residues. CDR1 is GTSNPN, CDR2 SVGIG, per germline (reference sequence). The V end lost 0 bases, the J end lost 6 bases, and 12 bases lay between the germline ends. The chain's CDR3 is CAWSVAGAGQPQHF. The CDR3 DNA reads as TGTGCCTGGAGTGTTGCAGGGGCCGGTCAGCCCCAGCATTTT.

Ten or more counts support this clonotype. The chain uses TRBV5-1 and TRBJ2-5; D gene unclear. The CDR3 is 11 residues long. The V gene's germline CDR1 is SGHRS and CDR2 YFSETQ. V shed 3 bases and J shed 5 bases, with 5 bases lying between them. CDR3 loop: CASSSGETQYF. The CDR3 region has the DNA TGCGCCAGCAGCTCCGGGGAGACCCAGTACTTC.

This clonotype was observed many times. The V gene is TRBV7-2, the J gene TRBJ2-3, with D perhaps being TRBD1 or TRBD2 (6 bases each). V was cut by 0 bases and J by 2 bases, with 12 bases left in between. The CDR3 sequence is 16 residues long. The germline gives CDR1 SGHTA, CDR2 FQGNSA. CDR3 region: CASSLAGGGNTDTQYF. Here the CDR3 DNA reads TGTGCCAGCAGCTTAGCGGGGGGCGGGAACACAGATACGCAGTATTTT.

This clonotype was counted at least ten times. The chain has TRBV21-1 and TRBJ1-5. TRBV21-1 is described as a pseudogene. CDR3 size: 12 residues. The CDR3 loop reads CASSKTGKPQHF. CDR3 DNA sequence: TGTGCCAGCAGCAAAACGGGGAAGCCCCAGCATTTT.

This clonotype was recorded at least ten times. The chain is built from TRBV12-3 or TRBV12-4 and TRBJ2-7; 11 bases match TRBD2. The CDR3 is 14 residues long. With V trimmed by 8 bases and J by 7 bases, 10 bases remained unmatched. The CDR3 loop is CASGLAGGPGEQYF. The CDR3 coding sequence is TGTGCCAGCGGGCTAGCGGGGGGACCGGGAGAGCAGTACTTC.

Ten or more counts support this clonotype. The chain combines TRBV10-3 with TRBJ2-1; D perhaps matches TRBD1 (6 bases). Trimming cost V 0 bases and J 7 bases, with 13 bases left between them. This CDR3 is built from 15 residues. In germline, CDR1 is ENHRY, CDR2 SYGVKD. The CDR3 protein is CAISESNAGANEQFF. The CDR3 DNA follows: TGTGCCATCAGTGAGTCGAACGCAGGGGCGAATGAGCAGTTCTTC.

In this sample, this clonotype turned up many times. The gene calls are TRBV7-3 and TRBJ2-5; D uncertain. The CDR3 covers 14 residues. Germline V gives CDR1 SGHTA, CDR2 FQGTGA. V lost 0 bases and J 0 bases, leaving 5 bases between the germline ends. The CDR3 DNA reads TGTGCCAGCAGCTTAACGTGGGACCAAGAGACCCAGTACTTC. This sequence encodes CASSLTWDQETQYF.

This clonotype was recorded many times. This chain connects TRBV20-1 to TRBJ1-6; 9 nucleotides line up with TRBD1. Germline V gene data show CDR1 as DFQATT and CDR2 as SNEGSKA (reference sequence). The J segment lost 5 bases and the V segment lost 0 bases, leaving 2 bases of the junction unmatched. The CDR3 has 15 residues. CDR3 in amino acids: CSARDGTGNNSPLHF. The CDR3, as DNA: TGCAGTGCTAGAGACGGGACAGGGAATAATTCACCCCTCCACTTT.

This clonotype was seen at least ten times. The chain uses TRBV27 and TRBJ2-7; TRBD2 matches 9 bases. The V segment lost 3 bases and the J segment 6 bases; nucleotides outside the gene matches: 9. Germline lookup yields CDR1 MNHEY and CDR2 SMNVEV (reference sequence). The CDR3 sequence is 15 residues long. The CDR3 is CASSFGSGRGREQYF. The CDR3 nucleotides are TGTGCCAGCAGTTTCGGTAGCGGGAGAGGTCGCGAGCAGTACTTC.

Many counts were recorded for this clonotype. V is TRBV27 and J is TRBJ1-5, with 7 bases aligning to TRBD1. This CDR3 has 15 amino acids. Germline V CDR1 and CDR2: MNHEY, SMNVEV (reference sequence). Trimming removed 3 bases from V and 5 bases from J; junction bases left unmatched: 7. CDR3 nucleotide sequence: TGTGCCAGCAGTTTGCGCAGGGGGACGTATCAGCCCCAGCATTTT. Translation: CASSLRRGTYQPQHF.

This clonotype came up many times. The chain couples TRBV19 to TRBJ2-3, with 11 bases matching TRBD2. Germline trimming cut 5 bases from V and 3 bases from J; bases unmatched to any gene: 19. Germline V gene lookup returns CDR1 LNHDA and CDR2 SQIVND (reference sequence). The CDR3 sequence is 20 residues long. The CDR3 DNA is TGTGCCAGTAGTGCCTCCGGGACTAGCGGATTCGTAGGAGGGACAGATACGCAGTATTTT. Its translation is CASSASGTSGFVGGTDTQYF. The full variable domain, rest sourced from reference TRBV19 and TRBJ2-3, is DGGITQSPKYLFRKEGQNVTLSCEQNLNHDAMYWYRQDPGQGLRLIYYSQIVNDFQKGDIAEGYSVSREKKESFPLTVTSAQKNPTAFYLCASSASGTSGFVGGTDTQYFGPGTRLTVL.

This clonotype occurred many times. The rearrangement joins TRBV7-8 to TRBJ1-2; D gene ambiguous. The V gene lost 0 bases and the J gene lost 2 bases, with 13 bases spanning the gap. This CDR3 is 16 amino acids long. Germline V gene sequence: CDR1 SGHVS, CDR2 FQNEAQ. Written as DNA, the CDR3 is TGTGCCAGCAGCTTAGCGAGTTCAGCGACAAACTATGGCTACACCTTC. Residues: CASSLASSATNYGYTF.

This clonotype was found many times. The V gene is TRBV12-3 or TRBV12-4, the J gene TRBJ1-1; a weak D match, TRBD1 (6 bases). Trimming removed 5 bases from V and 4 bases from J, with 17 bases in between. CDR3 length: 15 residues. The CDR3 DNA reads as TGTGCCAGCAGTCCCATAAGGGGGGCGGGCACTGAAGCTTTCTTT. As protein: CASSPIRGAGTEAFF.

This clonotype was picked up many times. V usage is TRBV18 and J usage is TRBJ2-2, with D maybe TRBD1 (6 bases). V was shortened by 6 bases and J by 1 base, with 15 bases between the two germline ends. CDR1 is KGHSH and CDR2 is LQKENI in the germline V gene. This CDR3 has 16 amino acids. The CDR3, as DNA: TGTGCCAGCTCTCAACTACCGGGACAGAACACCGGGGAGCTGTTTTTT. Protein: CASSQLPGQNTGELFF. The full variable domain, completed using reference TRBV18 and TRBJ2-2, is NAGVMQNPRHLVRRRGQEARLRCSPMKGHSHVYWYRQLPEEGLKFMVYLQKENIIDESGMPKERFSAEFPKEGPSILRIQQVVRGDSAAYFCASSQLPGQNTGELFFGEGSRLTVL.

This clonotype was observed many times. The genes are TRBV5-1 and TRBJ2-3, with 11 nucleotides matching TRBD2. CDR1 is SGHRS and CDR2 is YFSETQ in the germline V gene. The CDR3 is made up of 16 amino acids. The ends lost 4 bases at V and 5 bases at J; junction bases unmatched: 9. The CDR3 DNA reads as TGCGCCAGCAGCGAGGGGACTAGCGGCTATCGAGATACGCAGTATTTT. Protein: CASSEGTSGYRDTQYF.